The 30 T cell receptor beta chains presented below share a single source sample, sequenced in a study of CD8+ T cells in alopecia areata. In each case, RNA was isolated and then reverse transcribed into cDNA as the sequencing template. Using immunoSEQ multiplex PCR, the repertoire was profiled, and TCRdb retains in-frame clones only, with some absent. The repertoire consists of about 74,000 clones, with around 30% occurring once and the leading ten covering 15%. Noted treatment: oral pan-JAK inhibitor, 5-10 mg twice daily. Specimen: CD8+ T cells sorted from blood, collected at week 4, from a patient treated with tofacitinib. The origin of the receptors is a human donor with alopecia areata.

This clone was counted a few times. The V call is TRBV29-1, the J call TRBJ2-1; possible D gene TRBD2, 6 bases. The CDR3 length is 14 residues. CDR1 is SQVTM, CDR2 ANQGSEA, per germline. Trimming cost V 1 base and J 0 bases, with 7 bases left between them. CDR3 loop: CSVEASDSYNEQFF. CDR3 nucleotides: TGCAGCGTTGAAGCTAGCGACTCCTACAATGAGCAGTTCTTC.

This clone was detected a few times. The chain combines TRBV15 with TRBJ1-5; D perhaps matches TRBD1 (5 bases). The germline CDR1 and CDR2 sequences are LNHNV and YYDKDF (reference sequence). CDR3 length: 14 amino acids. Between the trimmed V and J ends, which lost 4 bases and 3 bases, there was a span of 10 bases. The CDR3 loop reads CATSIWGPNQPQHF. In DNA form, the CDR3 reads TGTGCCACCAGCATATGGGGCCCCAATCAGCCCCAGCATTTT.

The V and J genes are TRBV13 and TRBJ2-7; tentatively, D is TRBD1 or TRBD2 (5 bases each). V was pared by 4 bases and J by 5 bases, with 15 bases between. From germline, CDR1 is PRHDT and CDR2 FYEKMQ (reference sequence). The CDR3 is 14 residues long. CDR3 residues: CASSSGTALDEQYF. The CDR3 coding sequence is TGTGCCAGCAGCTCCGGGACGGCCCTAGACGAGCAGTACTTC.

The gene calls are TRBV25-1 and TRBJ2-7, with a weak D call TRBD1 (5 bases). The CDR3 loop spans 13 amino acids. Trimming pared 2 bases from V and 2 bases from J, leaving 7 bases between. Germline CDR1 reads MGHDK; CDR2 reads SYGVNS. The CDR3 region is CASSEGATYEQYF. DNA for the CDR3: TGTGCCAGCAGTGAAGGGGCAACCTACGAGCAGTACTTC.

This rearrangement joins TRBV13 to TRBJ2-4; no reliable D call. The V and J ends lost 4 bases and 3 bases respectively, with 16 bases between them. This CDR3 has 16 residues. Germline V gene lookup returns CDR1 PRHDT and CDR2 FYEKMQ (reference sequence). The CDR3 loop reads CASSSADGRFKNIQYF. The CDR3 DNA reads as TGTGCCAGCAGCTCCGCTGACGGACGCTTCAAAAACATTCAGTACTTC.

This clone has only a few counts. V and J are TRBV29-1 and TRBJ1-1, with 8 bases matching TRBD1. Germline V gives CDR1 SQVTM, CDR2 ANQGSEA. The CDR3 has 11 amino acids. V was clipped by 6 bases and J by 12 bases; unmatched bases: 9. CDR3 loop: CSVISDRDTFF. In DNA, the CDR3 is TGCAGCGTGATATCGGACAGGGATACTTTCTTT.

The rearrangement uses TRBV7-8 and TRBJ2-7; 9 bases are a match to TRBD1. The CDR3 totals 13 residues. Germline CDR1 is SGHVS and CDR2 is FQNEAQ. Trimming cost V 5 bases and J 6 bases; bases outside gene matches: 5. In nucleotides, the CDR3 is TGTGCCAGCAGCCTCACAGGGGGCTCCGAGCAGTACTTC. It is translated as CASSLTGGSEQYF.

With respect to this clone: Distinct nucleotide sequences in the sample also encode this CDR3. The chain uses TRBV27 and TRBJ2-6; D unresolved. The CDR3 runs to 16 residues. Germline CDR1 and CDR2: MNHEY and SMNVEV (reference sequence). The V gene lost 2 bases and the J gene lost 0 bases, with 8 bases spanning the gap. As DNA, the CDR3 is TGTGCCAGCAGTTTACTATCATTCTCTGGGGCCAACGTCCTGACTTTC. It codes for CASSLLSFSGANVLTF.

At least ten counts were recorded for this clone. V gene TRBV5-1 combines with J gene TRBJ2-7; 9 bases match TRBD1. The CDR3 length is 14 residues. The germline CDR1 and CDR2 sequences are SGHRS and YFSETQ. V shed 4 bases and J 3 bases; nucleotides not matched to a gene: 5. CDR3 region: CASSGTGQGYEQYF. The DNA of the CDR3 is TGCGCCAGCAGCGGGACGGGACAGGGCTACGAGCAGTACTTC.

The CDR3 DNA reads as TGCAGCGTCTACGACAGGGGACCTACCATCTACGAGCAGTACTTC. This codes for CSVYDRGPTIYEQYF. The rearrangement uses TRBV29-1 and TRBJ2-7, with TRBD1 identical over 8 bases. Germline-derived CDR1 and CDR2 are SQVTM and ANQGSEA. After removal of 6 bases from V and 3 bases from J, the junction contained 13 bases not matched to a gene. The CDR3 is made up of 15 amino acids.

The chain has TRBV29-1 and TRBJ1-3, with unresolved D. Germline V gene lookup returns CDR1 SQVTM and CDR2 ANQGSEA. This CDR3 region has 15 residues. The V and J ends lost 4 bases and 0 bases respectively, with 13 bases between them. CDR3 amino acids: CSVASHSSSGNTIYF. The CDR3 nucleotides are TGCAGCGTTGCGTCACACTCTTCCTCTGGAAACACCATATATTTT.

This clone was found a few times. The V and J genes are TRBV27 and TRBJ2-7; no clear D. Trimming removed 4 bases at V and 3 bases at J, with 10 bases between. CDR3 length: 13 amino acids. Per the germline V gene, CDR1 is MNHEY and CDR2 is SMNVEV (reference sequence). CDR3 bases: TGTGCCAGCAGTTGGGCCTTGCGCTACGAGCAGTACTTC. Protein product: CASSWALRYEQYF.

This clone was seen only a few times. The chain is built from TRBV29-1 and TRBJ2-2; D remains unclear. Looked up from germline, CDR1 is SQVTM and CDR2 is ANQGSEA. Trimming removed 7 bases at V and 4 bases at J, with 19 bases between. The length of the CDR3 is 15 residues. This chain's CDR3 is CSAQGRLSSTGELFF. The CDR3 bases are TGCAGCGCCCAAGGGCGGCTCTCGAGCACCGGGGAGCTGTTTTTT.

This clone was detected a few times. V is TRBV7-9 and J is TRBJ2-1; D perhaps matches TRBD2 (5 bases). The germline gives CDR1 SEHNR, CDR2 FQNEAQ (reference sequence). The CDR3 loop spans 16 amino acids. Trimming left V 5 bases short and J 4 bases short, with 18 bases between. The CDR3 coding sequence is TGTGCCAGCAGCCCCCGAGAGGAGCGGACGTACAATGAGCAGTTCTTC. Its protein is CASSPREERTYNEQFF.

In DNA form, the CDR3 reads TGCAGCGTTCCCCAGTGGACAGGGGGAAACTATGGCTACACCTTC. This sequence encodes CSVPQWTGGNYGYTF. The V and J genes are TRBV29-1 and TRBJ1-2; 10 bases are a match to TRBD1. Germline V gene sequence: CDR1 SQVTM, CDR2 ANQGSEA. Trimming took 5 bases from V and 2 from J; bases not matched to a gene: 8. CDR3 length: 15 residues.

Only a few counts were recorded for this clone. The chain employs TRBV7-9 and TRBJ1-1; D uncertain. V gave up 7 bases and J gave up 0 bases, with 6 bases separating them. Germline assignment: CDR1 SEHNR and CDR2 FQNEAQ (reference sequence). This CDR3 has 12 residues. The CDR3 DNA reads TGTGCCAGCAATCAAATGAACACTGAAGCTTTCTTT. It translates to CASNQMNTEAFF.

The J gene is TRBJ2-1, the V gene TRBV7-7; 7 nucleotides line up with TRBD1. Germline loops: CDR1 SSHAT, CDR2 FNYEAQ (reference sequence). This CDR3 spans 15 amino acids. V shed 1 base, J shed 2 bases, and the junction held 2 bases outside the gene matches. The CDR3, as DNA: TGTGCCAGCAGCTTAGAGGGGGCCACCTACAATGAGCAGTTCTTC. It specifies CASSLEGATYNEQFF. The whole variable domain, remainder taken from reference TRBV7-7 and TRBJ2-1, is GAGVSQSPRYKVTKRGQDVTLRCDPISSHATLYWYQQALGQGPEFLTYFNYEAQPDKSGLPSDRFSAERPEGSISTLTIQRTEQRDSAMYRCASSLEGATYNEQFFGPGTRLTVL.

The chain carries TRBV4-2 and TRBJ1-5; D remains unclear. Germline V lookup: CDR1 LGHNA, CDR2 YNFKEQ. The CDR3 covers 17 residues. The ends were cut back, 0 bases at V and 0 bases at J, with 12 bases in the middle. Written as DNA, the CDR3 is TGTGCCAGCAGCCAAGATCTGAGTCAGTATAGCAATCAGCCCCAGCATTTT. It translates to CASSQDLSQYSNQPQHF.

The CDR3 coding sequence is TGTGCCTGGGGGCTCCTCCGTTTAGCGGACGACTACAATGAGCAGTTCTTC. Its protein product is CAWGLLRLADDYNEQFF. This chain uses TRBV30 with TRBJ2-1; D perhaps matches TRBD2 (6 bases). Germline values: CDR1 GTSNPN, CDR2 SVGIG (reference sequence). CDR3 length equals 17 residues. Trimming shortened V by 5 bases and J by 3 bases, and 23 bases separated the two germline ends.

The V gene is TRBV18, the J gene TRBJ2-7; no definite D call. V lost 5 bases and J lost 0, with 2 bases in between. The CDR3 length is 11 residues. Germline V gene lookup returns CDR1 KGHSH and CDR2 LQKENI. DNA for the CDR3: TGTGCCAGCTCAAGCTCCTACGAGCAGTACTTC. Translated: CASSSSYEQYF.

The chain uses TRBV13 and TRBJ2-3, with 13 nucleotides matching TRBD2. Looked up from germline, CDR1 is PRHDT and CDR2 is FYEKMQ (reference sequence). The CDR3 has 22 residues. The V gene end was trimmed by 3 bases and the J gene end by 1 base; junction bases not matched to a gene: 19. The CDR3, as DNA: TGTGCCAGCAGCTTCCCAGGGGGCCTTACTAGCGGGAGGGCCCACCGCACAGATACGCAGTATTTT. Amino acids: CASSFPGGLTSGRAHRTDTQYF. The full variable domain, its missing parts supplied by reference TRBV13 and TRBJ2-3, is AAGVIQSPRHLIKEKRETATLKCYPIPRHDTVYWYQQGPGQDPQFLISFYEKMQSDKGSIPDRFSAQQFSDYHSELNMSSLELGDSALYFCASSFPGGLTSGRAHRTDTQYFGPGTRLTVL.

The chain employs TRBV29-1 and TRBJ2-1; D possibly corresponds to TRBD2 (5 bases). Germline CDR1 and CDR2: SQVTM and ANQGSEA. There are 11 residues in the CDR3. Trimming stripped 7 bases from V and 7 bases from J, with 11 bases between. This chain's CDR3 is CSGYRENEQFF. Written as DNA, the CDR3 is TGCAGCGGCTATAGGGAGAATGAGCAGTTCTTC.

There are a few counts of this clone. The CDR3 region has the DNA TGTGCCAGCACAGGCGGGAGCTACGAGCAGTACTTC. Residues: CASTGGSYEQYF. This rearrangement joins TRBV7-9 to TRBJ2-7, with TRBD2 identical over 7 bases. The V and J ends lost 7 bases and 3 bases, in that order; junction bases with no gene match: 3. The CDR3 runs to 12 residues. Germline CDR1 is SEHNR and CDR2 is FQNEAQ (reference sequence). The whole variable domain, remainder taken from reference TRBV7-9 and TRBJ2-7, is DTGVSQNPRHKITKRGQNVTFRCDPISEHNRLYWYRQTLGQGPEFLTYFQNEAQLEKSRLLSDRFSAERPKGSFSTLEIQRTEQGDSAMYLCASTGGSYEQYFGPGTRLTVT.

The V call is TRBV6-5, the J call TRBJ2-5; 7 bases line up with TRBD1. The CDR3 totals 13 residues. Germline-derived CDR1 and CDR2 are MNHEY and SVGAGI. Losses at the gene ends were 6 bases for V and 5 bases for J; bases not matched to a gene: 6. DNA for the CDR3: TGTGCCAGCAGAACGACAGGGTGGGAGACCCAGTACTTC. Amino acid sequence: CASRTTGWETQYF.

This rearrangement joins TRBV7-9 to TRBJ2-7; TRBD2 matches 8 bases. CDR1 and CDR2 from the germline V gene are SEHNR and FQNEAQ (reference sequence). V gave up 6 bases and J gave up 5 bases; unmatched junction bases: 12. The CDR3 has 15 amino acids. CDR3 DNA: TGTGCCAGCAGTACAGAGCGGGGGAGTCGAGACGAGCAGTACTTC. Amino acids: CASSTERGSRDEQYF.

This chain connects TRBV2 to TRBJ2-7; TRBD1 agrees at 7 bases. This CDR3 comprises 14 residues. V lost 6 bases and J lost 5; bases outside the gene matches: 10. The V gene's germline CDR1 is SNHLY and CDR2 FYNNEI. The CDR3 DNA is TGTGCCAGCAGCTCCGACAGGGATTTCGACGAGCAGTACTTC. This sequence encodes CASSSDRDFDEQYF.

A few counts support this clone. This rearrangement joins TRBV29-1 to TRBJ2-2; D is unclear. Per germline, CDR1 SQVTM and CDR2 ANQGSEA. The length of the CDR3 is 12 residues. Trimming pared 6 bases from V and 4 bases from J, leaving 9 bases between. The CDR3 here is CSVFGSTGELFF. In DNA, the CDR3 is TGCAGCGTATTCGGCTCCACCGGGGAGCTGTTTTTT.

The V call is TRBV7-9, the J call TRBJ1-5; possible D gene TRBD1, 6 bases. CDR1 is SEHNR and CDR2 is FQNEAQ in the germline V gene (reference sequence). The CDR3 extends over 14 amino acids. V dropped 2 bases and J dropped 3 bases, with 8 bases sitting between them. As DNA, the CDR3 is TGTGCCAGCAGCTTACCAGGGGCCAATCAGCCCCAGCATTTT. Translated: CASSLPGANQPQHF.

This clone was seen more than once but under ten times. CDR3 sequence: CSVPFGDTQYF. The CDR3 bases are TGCAGCGTGCCCTTCGGAGATACGCAGTATTTT. The chain uses TRBV29-1 and TRBJ2-3; no clear D. There are 11 residues in the CDR3. V was clipped by 6 bases and J by 5 bases, with 9 bases between them. Germline CDR1 and CDR2: SQVTM and ANQGSEA.

The J gene is TRBJ1-1, the V gene TRBV20-1; the D is unclear. With 5 bases removed from V and 1 base from J, the gap between germline ends came to 5 bases. The CDR3 sequence is 11 residues long. Germline V lookup: CDR1 DFQATT, CDR2 SNEGSKA (reference sequence). The CDR3 DNA reads TGCAGTGCTCCTGAGAACACTGAAGCTTTCTTT. This translates into CSAPENTEAFF.